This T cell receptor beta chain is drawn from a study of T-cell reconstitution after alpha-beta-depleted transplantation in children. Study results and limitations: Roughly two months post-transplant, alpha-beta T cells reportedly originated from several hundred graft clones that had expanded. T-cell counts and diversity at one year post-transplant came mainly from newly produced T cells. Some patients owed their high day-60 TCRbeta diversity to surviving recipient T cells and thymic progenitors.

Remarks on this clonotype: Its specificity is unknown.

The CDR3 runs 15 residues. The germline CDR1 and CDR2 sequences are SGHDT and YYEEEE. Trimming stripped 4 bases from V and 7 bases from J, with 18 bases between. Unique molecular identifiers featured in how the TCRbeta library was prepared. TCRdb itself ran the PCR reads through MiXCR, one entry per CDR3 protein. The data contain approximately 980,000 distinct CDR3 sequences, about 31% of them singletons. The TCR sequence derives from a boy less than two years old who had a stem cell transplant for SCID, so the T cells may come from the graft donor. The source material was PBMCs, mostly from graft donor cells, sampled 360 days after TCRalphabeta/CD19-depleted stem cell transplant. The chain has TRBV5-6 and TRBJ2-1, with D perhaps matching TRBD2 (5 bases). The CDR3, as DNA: TGTGCCAGCAGCCTGCGACGCTCGGGGATGAATGAGCAGTTCTTC. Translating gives CASSLRRSGMNEQFF.